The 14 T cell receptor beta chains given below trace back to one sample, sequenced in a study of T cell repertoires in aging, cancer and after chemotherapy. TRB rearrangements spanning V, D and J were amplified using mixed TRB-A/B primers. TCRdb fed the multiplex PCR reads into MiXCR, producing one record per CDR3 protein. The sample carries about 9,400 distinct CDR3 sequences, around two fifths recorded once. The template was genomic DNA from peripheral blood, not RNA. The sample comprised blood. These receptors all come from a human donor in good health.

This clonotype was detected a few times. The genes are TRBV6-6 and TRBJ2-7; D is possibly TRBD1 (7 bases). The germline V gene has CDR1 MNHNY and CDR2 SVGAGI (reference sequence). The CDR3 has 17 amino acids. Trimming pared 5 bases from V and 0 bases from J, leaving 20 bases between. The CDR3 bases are TGTGCCAGCAGTCGGGGGTTCGGGACAGAGAACTCCTACGAGCAGTACTTC. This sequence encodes CASSRGFGTENSYEQYF.

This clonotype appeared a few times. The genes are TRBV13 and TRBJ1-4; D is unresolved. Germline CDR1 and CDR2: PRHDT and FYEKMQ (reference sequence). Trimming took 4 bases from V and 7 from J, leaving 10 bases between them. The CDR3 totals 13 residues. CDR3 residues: CASSSRWGEKLFF. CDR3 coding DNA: TGTGCCAGCAGCTCTCGTTGGGGTGAAAAACTGTTTTTT.

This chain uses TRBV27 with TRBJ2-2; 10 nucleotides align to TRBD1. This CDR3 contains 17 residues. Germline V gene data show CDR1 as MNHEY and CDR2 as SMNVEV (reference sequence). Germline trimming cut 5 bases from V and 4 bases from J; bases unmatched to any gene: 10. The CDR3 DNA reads TGTGCCAGCAGTGTCCTAAGATGGACAGGGGGCACCGGGGAGCTGTTTTTT. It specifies CASSVLRWTGGTGELFF.

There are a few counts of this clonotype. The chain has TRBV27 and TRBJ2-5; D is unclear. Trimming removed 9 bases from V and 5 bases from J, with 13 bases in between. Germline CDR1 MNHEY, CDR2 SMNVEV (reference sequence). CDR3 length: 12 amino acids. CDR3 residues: CASSPTPETQYF. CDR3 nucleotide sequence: TGTGCCAGTTCCCCCACGCCGGAGACCCAGTACTTC.

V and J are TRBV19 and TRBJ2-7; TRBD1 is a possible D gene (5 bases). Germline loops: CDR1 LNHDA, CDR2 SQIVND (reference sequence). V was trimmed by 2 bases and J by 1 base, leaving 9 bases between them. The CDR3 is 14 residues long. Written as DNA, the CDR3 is TGTGCCAGTAGTATAAGGGGTCCGTCCTACGAGCAGTACTTC. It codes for CASSIRGPSYEQYF.

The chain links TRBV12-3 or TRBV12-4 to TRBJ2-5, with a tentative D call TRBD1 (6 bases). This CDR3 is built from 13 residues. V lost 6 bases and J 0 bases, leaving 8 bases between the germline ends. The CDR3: CASRDSHQETQYF. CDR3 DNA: TGTGCCAGCAGGGACAGCCACCAAGAGACCCAGTACTTC.

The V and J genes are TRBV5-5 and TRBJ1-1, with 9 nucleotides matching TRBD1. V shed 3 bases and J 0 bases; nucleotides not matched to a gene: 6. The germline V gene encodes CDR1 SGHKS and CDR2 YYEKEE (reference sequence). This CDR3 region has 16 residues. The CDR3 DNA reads TGTGCCAGCAGCTCTCGGACAGGGGCTATGAACACTGAAGCTTTCTTT. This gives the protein CASSSRTGAMNTEAFF.

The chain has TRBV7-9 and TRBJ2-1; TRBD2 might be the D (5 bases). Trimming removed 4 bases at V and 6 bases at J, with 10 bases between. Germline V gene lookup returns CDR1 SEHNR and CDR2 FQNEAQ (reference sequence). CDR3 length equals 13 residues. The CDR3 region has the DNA TGTGCCAGCAGCTGCCTAGCCTGCAATGAGCAGTTCTTC. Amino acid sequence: CASSCLACNEQFF. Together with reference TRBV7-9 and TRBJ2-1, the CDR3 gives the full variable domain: DTGVSQNPRHKITKRGQNVTFRCDPISEHNRLYWYRQTLGQGPEFLTYFQNEAQLEKSRLLSDRFSAERPKGSFSTLEIQRTEQGDSAMYLCASSCLACNEQFFGPGTRLTVL.

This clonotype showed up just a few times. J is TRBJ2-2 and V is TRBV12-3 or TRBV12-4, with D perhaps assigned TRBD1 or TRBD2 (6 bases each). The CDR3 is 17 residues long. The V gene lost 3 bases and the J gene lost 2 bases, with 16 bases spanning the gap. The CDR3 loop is CASSFGQGRGNTGELFF. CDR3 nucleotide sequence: TGTGCCAGCAGTTTCGGCCAGGGGCGGGGAAACACCGGGGAGCTGTTTTTT.

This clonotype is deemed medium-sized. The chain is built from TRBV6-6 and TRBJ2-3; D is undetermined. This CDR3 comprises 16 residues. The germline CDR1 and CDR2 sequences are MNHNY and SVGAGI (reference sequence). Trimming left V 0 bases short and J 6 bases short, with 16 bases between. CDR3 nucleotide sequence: TGTGCCAGCAGTTACTCTCGGCTTTCGTTATCGGATACGCAGTATTTT. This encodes CASSYSRLSLSDTQYF.

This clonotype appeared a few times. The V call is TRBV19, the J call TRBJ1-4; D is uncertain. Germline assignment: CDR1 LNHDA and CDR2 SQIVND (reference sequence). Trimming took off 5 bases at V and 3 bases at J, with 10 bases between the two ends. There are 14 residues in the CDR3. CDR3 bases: TGTGCCAGTAGTTCACGGCGGGCTAATGAAAAACTGTTTTTT. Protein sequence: CASSSRRANEKLFF.

CDR3 in amino acids: CASSRVFNTEAFF. CDR3 nucleotides: TGTGCCAGCAGCCGGGTCTTTAACACTGAAGCTTTCTTT. This chain links TRBV6-1 with TRBJ1-1, with D unresolved. The germline CDR1 and CDR2 sequences are MNHNS and SASEGT. The CDR3 is 13 amino acids. V shed 6 bases and J shed 2 bases, with 10 bases lying between them.

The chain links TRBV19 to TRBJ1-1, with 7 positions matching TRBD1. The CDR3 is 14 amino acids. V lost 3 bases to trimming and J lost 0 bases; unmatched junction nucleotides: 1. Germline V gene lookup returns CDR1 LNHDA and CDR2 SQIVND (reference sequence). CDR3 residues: CASSMTGLNTEAFF. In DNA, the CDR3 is TGTGCCAGTAGTATGACAGGGTTGAACACTGAAGCTTTCTTT.

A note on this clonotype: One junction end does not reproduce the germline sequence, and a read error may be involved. The CDR3 bases are TGCGCCAGCAGCTTGGGGCAGGGGAGTGGAGGCTACACCTTC. The encoded protein is CASSLGQGSGGYTF. V gene TRBV5-5 combines with J gene TRBJ1-2, with a weak D call TRBD1 (6 bases). The CDR3 consists of 14 residues. Germline V gene data show CDR1 as SGHKS and CDR2 as YYEKEE (reference sequence).